The clone carrying this TCR beta chain appeared a few times. Its target is not known. Per germline, CDR1 LGHNA and CDR2 YSLEER. This CDR3 contains 17 residues. The V segment lost 4 bases and the J segment 0 bases; nucleotides outside the gene matches: 8. The sample originates from a study of cytomegalovirus exposure and HLA in healthy donors. Study observations and caveats: Three CMV-associated chains were confirmed in vitro to be specific for CMV antigens. The authors assumed roughly uniform sequencing depth across donors for presence/absence analyses.

With 60 Vbeta and 13 Jbeta primers, the PCR was carried out. Sequencing used immunoSEQ multiplex PCR; TCRdb keeps in-frame clones, though not all of them. The sample has 170,000 or so clones, around three quarters seen once; the top ten hold 5% to 7%. This clonotype was sampled from a man aged 40-50 years in good health and CMV-seronegative. Material: PBMCs. The chain carries TRBV4-3 and TRBJ2-7, with 11 bases matching TRBD2. CDR3 DNA sequence: TGCGCCAGCAGCCTCGGACTAGCGGGCCCTAGCTCCTACGAGCAGTACTTC. Amino acid sequence: CASSLGLAGPSSYEQYF.